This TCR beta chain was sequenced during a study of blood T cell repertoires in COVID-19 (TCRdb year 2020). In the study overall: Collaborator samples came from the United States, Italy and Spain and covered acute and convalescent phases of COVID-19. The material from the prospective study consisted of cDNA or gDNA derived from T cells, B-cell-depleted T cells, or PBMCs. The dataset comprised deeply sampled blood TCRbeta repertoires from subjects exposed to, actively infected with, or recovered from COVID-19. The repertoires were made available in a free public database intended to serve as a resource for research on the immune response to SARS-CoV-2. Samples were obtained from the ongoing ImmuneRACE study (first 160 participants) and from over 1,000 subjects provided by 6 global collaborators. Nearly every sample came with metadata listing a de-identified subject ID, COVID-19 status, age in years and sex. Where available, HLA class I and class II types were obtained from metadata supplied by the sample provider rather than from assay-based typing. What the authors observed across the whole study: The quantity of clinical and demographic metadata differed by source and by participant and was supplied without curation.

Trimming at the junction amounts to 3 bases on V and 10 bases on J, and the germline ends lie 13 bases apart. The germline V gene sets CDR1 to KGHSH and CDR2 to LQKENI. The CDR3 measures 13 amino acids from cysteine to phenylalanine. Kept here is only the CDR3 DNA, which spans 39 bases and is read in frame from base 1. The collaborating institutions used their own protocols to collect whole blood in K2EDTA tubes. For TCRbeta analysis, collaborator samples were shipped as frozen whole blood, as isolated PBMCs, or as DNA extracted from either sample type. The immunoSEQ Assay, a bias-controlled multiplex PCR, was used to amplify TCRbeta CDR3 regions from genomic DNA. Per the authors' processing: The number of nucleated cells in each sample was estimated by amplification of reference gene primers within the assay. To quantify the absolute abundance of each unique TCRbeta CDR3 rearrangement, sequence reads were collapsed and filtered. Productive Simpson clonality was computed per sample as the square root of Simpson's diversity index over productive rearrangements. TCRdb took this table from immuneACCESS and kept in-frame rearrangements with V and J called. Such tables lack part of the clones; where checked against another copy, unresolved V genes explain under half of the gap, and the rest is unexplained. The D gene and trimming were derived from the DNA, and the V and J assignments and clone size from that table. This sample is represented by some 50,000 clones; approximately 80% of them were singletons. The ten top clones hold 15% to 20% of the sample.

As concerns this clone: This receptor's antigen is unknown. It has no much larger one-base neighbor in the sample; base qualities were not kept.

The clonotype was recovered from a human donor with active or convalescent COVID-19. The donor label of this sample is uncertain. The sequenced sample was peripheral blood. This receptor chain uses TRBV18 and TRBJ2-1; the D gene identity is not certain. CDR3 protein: CASSPTVGREQFF. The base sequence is TGTGCCAGCTCACCCACAGTTGGCAGGGAGCAGTTCTTC.